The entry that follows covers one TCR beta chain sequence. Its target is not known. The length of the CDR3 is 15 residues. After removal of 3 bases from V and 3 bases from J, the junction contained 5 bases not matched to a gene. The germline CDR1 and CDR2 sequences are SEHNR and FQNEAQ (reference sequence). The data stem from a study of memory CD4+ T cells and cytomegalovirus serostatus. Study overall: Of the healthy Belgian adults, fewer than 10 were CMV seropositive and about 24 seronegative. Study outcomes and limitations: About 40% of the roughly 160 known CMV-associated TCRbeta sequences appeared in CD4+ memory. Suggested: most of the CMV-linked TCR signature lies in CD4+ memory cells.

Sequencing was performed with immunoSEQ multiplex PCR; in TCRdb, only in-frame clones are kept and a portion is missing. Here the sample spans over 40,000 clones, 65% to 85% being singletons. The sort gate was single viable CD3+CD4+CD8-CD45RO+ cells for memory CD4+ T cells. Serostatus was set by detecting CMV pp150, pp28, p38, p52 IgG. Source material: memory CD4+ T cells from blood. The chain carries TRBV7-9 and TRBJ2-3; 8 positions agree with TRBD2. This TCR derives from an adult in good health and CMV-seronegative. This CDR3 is CASSLDGGVTDTQYF. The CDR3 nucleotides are TGTGCCAGCAGCTTGGACGGGGGGGTGACAGATACGCAGTATTTT. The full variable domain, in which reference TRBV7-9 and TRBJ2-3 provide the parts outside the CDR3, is DTGVSQNPRHKITKRGQNVTFRCDPISEHNRLYWYRQTLGQGPEFLTYFQNEAQLEKSRLLSDRFSAERPKGSFSTLEIQRTEQGDSAMYLCASSLDGGVTDTQYFGPGTRLTVL.